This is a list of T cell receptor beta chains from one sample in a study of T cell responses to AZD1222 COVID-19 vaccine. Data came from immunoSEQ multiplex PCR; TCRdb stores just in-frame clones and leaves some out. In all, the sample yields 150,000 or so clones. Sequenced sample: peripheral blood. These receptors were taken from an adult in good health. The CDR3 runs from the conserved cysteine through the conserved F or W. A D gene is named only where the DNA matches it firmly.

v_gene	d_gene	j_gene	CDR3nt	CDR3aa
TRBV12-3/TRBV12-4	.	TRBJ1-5	TGTGCCAGCAGTTTCTACAATCAGCCCCAGCATTTT	CASSFYNQPQHF
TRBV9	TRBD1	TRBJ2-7	TGTGCCAGCAGCCCGACCGGGACAGAATTCTACGAGCAGTACTTC	CASSPTGTEFYEQYF
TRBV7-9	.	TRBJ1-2	TGTGCCAGCAGCCTCGACCGTCGGGGCTACACCTTC	CASSLDRRGYTF
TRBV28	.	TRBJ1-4	TGTGCCTCGGAGGACGGGGCAACTAATGAAAAACTGTTTTTT	CASEDGATNEKLFF
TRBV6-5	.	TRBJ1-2	TGTGCCAGCGCCAGGTTCCCGGAAGACTATGGCTACACCTTC	CASARFPEDYGYTF
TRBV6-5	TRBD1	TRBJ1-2	TGTGCCAGCAGCCGGACAGGGTCGCATGGCTACACCTTC	CASSRTGSHGYTF
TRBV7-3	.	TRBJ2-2	TGTGCCAGCAGCCCAAGCCTTACCGGGGAGCTGTTTTTT	CASSPSLTGELFF
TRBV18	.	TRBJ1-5	TGTGCCAGCTCCCCCCTCTCGGGGGGGCCAAATCAGCCCCAGCATTTT	CASSPLSGGPNQPQHF
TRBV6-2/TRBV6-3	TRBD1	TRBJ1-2	TGTGCCAGCAGCCCGACAGGGGCCTATGGCTACACCTTC	CASSPTGAYGYTF
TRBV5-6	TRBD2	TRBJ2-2	TGTGCCAGCAGCAAGACTAGCGGGGGGGCCGGTCCCGGGGAGCTGTTTTTT	CASSKTSGGAGPGELFF
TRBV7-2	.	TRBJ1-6	TGTGCCAGCAGCTTAGTTGGACTGAGCTCCTATAATTCACCCCTCCACTTT	CASSLVGLSSYNSPLHF
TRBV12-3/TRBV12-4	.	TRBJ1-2	TGTGCCAGCAGTTCCGGGGCCCCGGATGGCTACACCTTC	CASSSGAPDGYTF
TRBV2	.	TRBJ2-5	TGTGCCAGCAGGGGAGGATATGGCGAGACCCAGTACTTC	CASRGGYGETQYF
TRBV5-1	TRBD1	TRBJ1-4	TGCGCCAGCAGCTTGAAGGGGGCTGATGAAAAACTGTTTTTT	CASSLKGADEKLFF
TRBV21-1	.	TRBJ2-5	TGTGCCAGCAGCCTCAGGACACATACTCAAGAGACCCAGTACTTC	CASSLRTHTQETQYF
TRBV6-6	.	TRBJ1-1	TGTGCCAGCTTAGGGTACATGAACACTGAAGCTTTCTTT	CASLGYMNTEAFF
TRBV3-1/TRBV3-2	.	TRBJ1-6	TGTGCCAGCAGCCCCCACTCCTATAATTCACCCCTCCACTTT	CASSPHSYNSPLHF
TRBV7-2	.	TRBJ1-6	TGTGCCAGCATCCTGAAGGTGGGTGTCTATAATTCACCCCTCCACTTT	CASILKVGVYNSPLHF
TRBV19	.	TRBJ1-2	TGTGCCAGTAGTATTTTTACAGGAAATAACTATGGCTACACCTTC	CASSIFTGNNYGYTF
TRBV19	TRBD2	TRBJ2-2	TGTGCCAGTAGTATCGGGGGCGGGGGGCGGTCCGGGGAGCTGTTTTTT	CASSIGGGGRSGELFF